The 13 T cell receptor beta chains reported below all come from one sample, sequenced in a study of tumor-infiltrating lymphocytes in oesophageal squamous cell carcinoma. A single record per CDR3 protein comes from TCRdb applying MiXCR to the PCR reads. This table holds 15,000 to 20,000 distinct CDR3 sequences, more than 40% found once. The source material was normal esophageal tissue next to the tumor. These receptors came from a male donor with esophageal squamous cell carcinoma.

The rearrangement links TRBV7-2 to TRBJ2-1; no firm D call. The J call could be wrong; TRBJ2-7 is a better fit for the DNA end. The CDR3 is made up of 15 amino acids. In germline, CDR1 is SGHTA, CDR2 FQGNSA. This CDR3 reads CASSDTGTRSYEQYF. For the CDR3, the DNA is TGTGCCAGCAGCGATACGGGTACACGCTCCTACGAGCAGTACTTC.

This clonotype was seen many times. The rearrangement uses TRBV6-1 and TRBJ2-3; the D gene is possibly TRBD2 (5 bases). The J call could be wrong; TRBJ2-7 is a better fit for the DNA end. The CDR3 totals 14 residues. Germline V CDR1 and CDR2: MNHNS, SASEGT. The CDR3 region has the DNA TGTGCCAGCAGTCGCGGGTCCCCGGACGCCGAGCAGTACTTC. Amino acids: CASSRGSPDAEQYF.

The rearrangement uses TRBV7-8 and TRBJ2-1; TRBD2 matches at 7 bases. V dropped 5 bases and J dropped 7; count of bases not matched to a gene: 5. Germline CDR1 is SGHVS and CDR2 is FQNEAQ. CDR3 size: 13 residues. In DNA, the CDR3 is TGTGCCAGCAGCGTCCGACTAGCTAATGAGCAGTTCTTC. As protein: CASSVRLANEQFF.

The sample holds many counts of this clonotype. A read error is possible here, since a much larger clone lies one base away. J is TRBJ2-5 and V is TRBV7-6; D gene uncertain. CDR3 length: 13 amino acids. The V gene's germline CDR1 is SGHVS and CDR2 FNYEAQ. Trimming stripped 4 bases from V and 11 bases from J, with 17 bases between. Here the CDR3 reads CASSWLVSNEQYF. CDR3 coding DNA: TGTGCCAGCAGCTGGCTAGTTAGTAATGAGCAGTACTTC. Variable domain in full (rest from reference TRBV7-6 and TRBJ2-5): GAGVSQSPRYKVTKRGQDVALRCDPISGHVSLYWYRQALGQGPEFLTYFNYEAQQDKSGLPNDRFSAERPEGSISTLTIQRTEQRDSAMYRCASSWLVSNEQYFGPGTRLLVL.

This clonotype has a count of ten or more. The V gene is TRBV5-4, the J gene TRBJ2-6, with 7 bases that match TRBD2. There are 17 residues in the CDR3. V shed 4 bases, J shed 1 base, and the junction held 8 bases outside the gene matches. Germline V gene lookup returns CDR1 SGHNT and CDR2 YYREEE (reference sequence). The CDR3 nucleotides are TGTGCCAGCAGCCGGGGGGTCCTACCTTCTGGGGCCAACGTCCTGACTTTC. The encoded protein is CASSRGVLPSGANVLTF.

The genes are TRBV25-1 and TRBJ1-2; TRBD1 might be the D (5 bases). CDR3 length equals 12 residues. V lost 2 bases to trimming and J lost 5 bases, with 6 bases between them. Germline lookup yields CDR1 MGHDK and CDR2 SYGVNS. The CDR3 region has the DNA TGTGCCAGCAGTGAAGGGGGATATGGCTACACCTTC. This codes for CASSEGGYGYTF.

This clonotype was recorded at least ten times. This chain joins TRBV10-1 and TRBJ2-7, with TRBD2 matching over 9 bases. J was trimmed by 6 bases and V by 0 bases; bases with no gene match: 9. The CDR3 extends over 16 amino acids. Germline V gene data show CDR1 as WNHNN and CDR2 as SYGVQD (reference sequence). This CDR3 is CASSESTVAGGGEQYF. CDR3 bases: TGCGCCAGCAGTGAGTCGACCGTGGCGGGAGGGGGCGAGCAGTACTTC.

About this clonotype: Just one base apart from a much larger clone, this may be a read error. This sequence joins TRBV27 and TRBJ2-3; perhaps TRBD2 as D (5 bases). Germline V gives CDR1 MNHEY, CDR2 SMNVEV (reference sequence). The CDR3 contains 15 residues. The V end lost 2 bases, the J end lost 14 bases, and 23 bases lay between the germline ends. CDR3: CASSLNVVHTGELYF. The CDR3 nucleotides read TGTGCCAGCAGTTTAAATGTAGTACACACCGGGGAGCTGTATTTT.

This clonotype was observed many times. V gene TRBV2 combines with J gene TRBJ2-1; 7 nucleotides line up with TRBD2. The CDR3 sequence is 16 residues long. The V and J ends lost 2 bases and 2 bases, in that order; junction bases with no gene match: 6. In germline, CDR1 is SNHLY, CDR2 FYNNEI. Here the CDR3 DNA reads TGTGCCAGCAGTGAATCCCGGCGGGAGCCCTACAATGAGCAGTTCTTC. Protein sequence: CASSESRREPYNEQFF.

In its sample, this clonotype was seen a few times. The chain carries TRBV6-1 and TRBJ2-5; 12 bases are a match to TRBD2. V dropped 1 base and J dropped 4; count of bases not matched to a gene: 10. Germline V CDR1 and CDR2: MNHNS, SASEGT. The CDR3 has 18 amino acids. The CDR3 reads CASSEGFLAGGPRETQYF. CDR3 coding DNA: TGTGCCAGCAGTGAAGGGTTCCTAGCGGGAGGGCCTCGAGAGACCCAGTACTTC.

This chain uses TRBV29-1 with TRBJ2-2; 9 positions match TRBD1. Germline V CDR1 and CDR2: SQVTM, ANQGSEA. After removal of 7 bases from V and 4 bases from J, the junction contained 4 bases not matched to a gene. CDR3 length: 13 amino acids. CDR3: CSAGQGITGELFF. CDR3 coding DNA: TGCAGCGCAGGACAGGGGATCACCGGGGAGCTGTTTTTT.

Comment on this clonotype: A much larger clone sits a single nucleotide away, making a read error possible. V is TRBV2 and J is TRBJ2-5, with 10 bases fitting TRBD2. The CDR3 has 14 residues. Trimming cost V 6 bases and J 11 bases; bases outside gene matches: 12. Germline lookup yields CDR1 SNHLY and CDR2 FYNNEI. CDR3 nucleotide sequence: TGTGCCAGCAGCGGGACTAGCGACTACAATGAGCAGTACTTC. Protein: CASSGTSDYNEQYF.

This clonotype was picked up many times. The rearrangement joins TRBV5-1 to TRBJ2-1; tentative D call: TRBD1 (6 bases). Trimming pared 4 bases from V and 5 bases from J, leaving 10 bases between. The CDR3 length is 13 residues. Germline V gene data show CDR1 as SGHRS and CDR2 as YFSETQ. This CDR3 is CASSLRTDNEQFF. CDR3 in DNA: TGCGCCAGCAGCCTAAGGACAGACAATGAGCAGTTCTTC.